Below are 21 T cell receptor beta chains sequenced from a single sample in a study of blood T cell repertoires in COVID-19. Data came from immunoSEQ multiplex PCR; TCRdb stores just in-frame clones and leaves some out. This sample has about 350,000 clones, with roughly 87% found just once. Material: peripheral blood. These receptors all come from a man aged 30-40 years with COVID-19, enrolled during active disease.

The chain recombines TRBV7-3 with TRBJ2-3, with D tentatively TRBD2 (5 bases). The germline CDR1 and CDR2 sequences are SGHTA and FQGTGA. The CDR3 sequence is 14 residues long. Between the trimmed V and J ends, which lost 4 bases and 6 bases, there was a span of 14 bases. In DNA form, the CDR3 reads TGTGCCAGCAGCTCGACGGACTTTCCCGATACGCAGTATTTT. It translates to CASSSTDFPDTQYF.

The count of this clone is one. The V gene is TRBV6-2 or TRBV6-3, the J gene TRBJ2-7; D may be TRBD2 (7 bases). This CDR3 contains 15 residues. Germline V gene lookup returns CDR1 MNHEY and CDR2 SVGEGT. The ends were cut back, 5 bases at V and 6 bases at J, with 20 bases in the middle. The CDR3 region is CASSGGARYDSEQYF. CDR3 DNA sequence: TGTGCCAGCAGTGGGGGGGCCCGGTATGACAGCGAGCAGTACTTC.

DNA for the CDR3: TGTGCCTGGAGTCCAGGGACACCTTTACAGGAGCAGTACTTC. This translates into CAWSPGTPLQEQYF. V usage is TRBV30 and J usage is TRBJ2-7, with D possibly matching TRBD1 (6 bases). The length of the CDR3 is 14 residues. V was cut by 2 bases and J by 7 bases, with 18 bases left in between. Germline values: CDR1 GTSNPN, CDR2 SVGIG (reference sequence).

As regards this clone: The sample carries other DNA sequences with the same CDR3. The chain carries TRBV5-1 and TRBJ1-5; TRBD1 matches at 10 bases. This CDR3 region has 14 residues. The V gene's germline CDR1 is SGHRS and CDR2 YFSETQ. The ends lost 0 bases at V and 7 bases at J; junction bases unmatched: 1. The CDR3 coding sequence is TGCGCCAGCAGCTTGGGGACAGGGGGGCAGCCCCAGCATTTT. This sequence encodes CASSLGTGGQPQHF.

CDR3 sequence (DNA): TGCGCCAGCAGCCATCTCTACACCGGGGAGCTGTTTTTT. Translated: CASSHLYTGELFF. This chain joins TRBV4-3 and TRBJ2-2; unclear D gene. The CDR3 covers 13 residues. CDR1 is LGHNA, CDR2 YSLEER, per germline. V shed 3 bases and J shed 3 bases, with 5 bases lying between them.

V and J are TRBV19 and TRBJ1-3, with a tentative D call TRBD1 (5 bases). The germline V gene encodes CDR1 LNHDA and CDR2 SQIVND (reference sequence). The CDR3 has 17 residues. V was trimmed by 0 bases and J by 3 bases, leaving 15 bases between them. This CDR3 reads CASSIDLRWTLGNTIYF. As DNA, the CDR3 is TGTGCCAGTAGTATAGATCTGAGGTGGACACTTGGAAACACCATATATTTT.

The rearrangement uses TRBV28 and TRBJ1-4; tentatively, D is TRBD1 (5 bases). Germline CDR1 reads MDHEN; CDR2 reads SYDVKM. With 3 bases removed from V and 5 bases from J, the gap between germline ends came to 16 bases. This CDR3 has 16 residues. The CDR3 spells CASSLAEDIGNEKLFF. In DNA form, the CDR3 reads TGTGCCAGCAGTTTGGCCGAGGACATAGGGAATGAAAAACTGTTTTTT.

The CDR3 protein is CASSARRGHEQYF. In DNA form, the CDR3 reads TGTGCCAGCAGCGCCCGCAGGGGGCACGAGCAGTACTTC. The gene calls are TRBV13 and TRBJ2-7; 8 bases match TRBD1. CDR1 PRHDT and CDR2 FYEKMQ come from the germline V gene (reference sequence). CDR3 size: 13 residues. The V segment lost 5 bases and the J segment 5 bases; nucleotides outside the gene matches: 5.

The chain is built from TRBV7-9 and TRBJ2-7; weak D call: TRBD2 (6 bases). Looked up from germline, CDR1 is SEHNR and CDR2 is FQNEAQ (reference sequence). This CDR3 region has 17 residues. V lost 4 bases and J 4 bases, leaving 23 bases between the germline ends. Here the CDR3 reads CASSSLTTGVGSYEQYF. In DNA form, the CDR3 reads TGTGCCAGCAGCTCTTTAACAACGGGGGTAGGATCTTACGAGCAGTACTTC.

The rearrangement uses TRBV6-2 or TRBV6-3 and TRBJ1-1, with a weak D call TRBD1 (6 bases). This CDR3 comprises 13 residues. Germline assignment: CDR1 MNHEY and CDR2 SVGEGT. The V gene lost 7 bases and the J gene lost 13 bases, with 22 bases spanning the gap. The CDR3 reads CASNPRGRGQSFF. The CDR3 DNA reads TGTGCCAGCAACCCGAGAGGGAGGGGACAAAGTTTCTTT.

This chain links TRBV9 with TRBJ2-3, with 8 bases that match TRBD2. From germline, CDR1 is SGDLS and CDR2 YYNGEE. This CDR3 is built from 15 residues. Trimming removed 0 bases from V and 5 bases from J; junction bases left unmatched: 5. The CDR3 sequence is CASSVVAAGGDTQYF. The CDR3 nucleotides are TGTGCCAGCAGCGTAGTTGCGGCGGGGGGAGATACGCAGTATTTT.

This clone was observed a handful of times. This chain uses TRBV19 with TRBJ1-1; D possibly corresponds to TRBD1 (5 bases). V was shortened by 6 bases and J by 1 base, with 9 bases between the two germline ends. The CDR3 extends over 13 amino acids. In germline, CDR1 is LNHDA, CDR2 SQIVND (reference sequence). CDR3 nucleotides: TGTGCCAGTAGGTGGACAAAGAACACTGAAGCTTTCTTT. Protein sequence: CASRWTKNTEAFF.

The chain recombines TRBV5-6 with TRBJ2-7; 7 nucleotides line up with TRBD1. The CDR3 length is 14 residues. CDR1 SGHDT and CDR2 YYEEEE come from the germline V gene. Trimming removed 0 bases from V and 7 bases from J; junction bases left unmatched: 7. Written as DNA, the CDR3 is TGTGCCAGCAGCTTGGGGGACAGCCTCTTTGAGCAGTACTTC. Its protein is CASSLGDSLFEQYF. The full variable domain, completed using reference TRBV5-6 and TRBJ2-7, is DAGVTQSPTHLIKTRGQQVTLRCSPKSGHDTVSWYQQALGQGPQFIFQYYEEEERQRGNFPDRFSGHQFPNYSSELNVNALLLGDSALYLCASSLGDSLFEQYFGPGTRLTVT.

The CDR3 DNA is TGTGCCAGCAGCGATAGCGGGAGGGTCCAAGAGACCCAGTACTTC. Translating gives CASSDSGRVQETQYF. The gene calls are TRBV9 and TRBJ2-5; 11 bases match TRBD2. The CDR3 has 15 residues. The germline gives CDR1 SGDLS, CDR2 YYNGEE. V was pared by 3 bases and J by 1 base, with 2 bases of the junction left unmatched.

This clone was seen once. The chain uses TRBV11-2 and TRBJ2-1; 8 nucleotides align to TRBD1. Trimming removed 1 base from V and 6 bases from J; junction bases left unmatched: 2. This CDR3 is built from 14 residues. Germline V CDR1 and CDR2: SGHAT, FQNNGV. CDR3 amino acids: CASSLVDRGNEQFF. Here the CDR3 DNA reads TGTGCCAGCAGCTTAGTAGACAGGGGCAATGAGCAGTTCTTC.

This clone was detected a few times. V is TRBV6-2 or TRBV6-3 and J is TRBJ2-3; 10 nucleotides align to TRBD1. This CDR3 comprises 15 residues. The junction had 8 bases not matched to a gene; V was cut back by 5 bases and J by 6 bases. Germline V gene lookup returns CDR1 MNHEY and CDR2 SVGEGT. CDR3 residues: CASSPLSGQGDTQYF. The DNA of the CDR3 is TGTGCCAGCAGTCCGTTATCGGGACAGGGGGATACGCAGTATTTT.

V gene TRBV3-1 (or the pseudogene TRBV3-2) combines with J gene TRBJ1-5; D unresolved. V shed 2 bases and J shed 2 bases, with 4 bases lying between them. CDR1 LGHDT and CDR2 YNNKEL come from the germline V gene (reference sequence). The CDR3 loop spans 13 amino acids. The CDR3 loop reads CASSQQGNQPQHF. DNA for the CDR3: TGTGCCAGCAGCCAACAGGGCAATCAGCCCCAGCATTTT.

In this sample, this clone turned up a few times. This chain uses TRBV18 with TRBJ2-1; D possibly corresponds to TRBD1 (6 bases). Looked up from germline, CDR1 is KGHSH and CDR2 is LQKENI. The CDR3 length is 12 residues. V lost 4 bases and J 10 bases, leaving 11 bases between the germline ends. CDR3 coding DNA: TGTGCCAGCTCACTACAGGGTAGGGAGCAGTTCTTC. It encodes CASSLQGREQFF.

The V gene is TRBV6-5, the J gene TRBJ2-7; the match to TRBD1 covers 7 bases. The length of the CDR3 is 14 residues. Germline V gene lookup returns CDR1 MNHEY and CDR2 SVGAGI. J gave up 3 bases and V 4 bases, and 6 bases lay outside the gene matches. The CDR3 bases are TGTGCCAGCAGTTCCGACAGGGCCTACTACGAGCAGTACTTC. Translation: CASSSDRAYYEQYF.

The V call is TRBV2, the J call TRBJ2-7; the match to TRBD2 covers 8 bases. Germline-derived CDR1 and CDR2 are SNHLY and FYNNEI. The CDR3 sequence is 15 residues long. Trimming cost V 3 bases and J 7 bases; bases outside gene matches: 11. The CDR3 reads CASSDWSGGPGEQYF. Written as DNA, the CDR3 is TGTGCCAGCAGTGACTGGTCGGGAGGGCCGGGTGAGCAGTACTTC.

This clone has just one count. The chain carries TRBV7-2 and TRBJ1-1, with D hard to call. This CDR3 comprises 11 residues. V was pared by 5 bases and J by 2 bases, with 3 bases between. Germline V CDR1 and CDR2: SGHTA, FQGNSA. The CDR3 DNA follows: TGTGCCAGCAGCCGTAACACTGAAGCTTTCTTT. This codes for CASSRNTEAFF.